The clone carrying this TCR beta chain has only a few counts. In the source study's methods: Using the CDR3 differences seen across clinicopathological groups, the authors built a distant-metastasis classifier for papillary thyroid cancer, which was meant to discriminate distant-metastatic patients. TCRdb re-analyzed the PCR reads through MiXCR. The authors' filters were not applied to this entry. The table has about 37,000 clones, around 27% seen once. V lost 6 bases, J lost 0 bases, and 3 bases lay in between. Germline-derived CDR1 and CDR2 are WNHNN and SYGVQD (reference sequence). The CDR3 consists of 13 residues. The sample belongs to a study of metastatic and nonmetastatic thyroid tumors. Every patient underwent thyroid surgery untreated.

The receptor's source is a male donor with papillary thyroid cancer or a benign thyroid nodule (not recorded which). Some clones in this sample may be carry-over from other donors' samples. The sample comprised blood. The J gene is TRBJ1-6, the V gene TRBV10-1; no clear D. Here the CDR3 DNA reads TGCGCCAGCAGGAGCTCCTATAATTCACCCCTCCACTTT. It codes for CASRSSYNSPLHF.